The clone carrying this TCR beta chain was found a few times. Its antigen remains unknown. Original processing methods: Clinicopathological groups differed in CDR3, with these differences serving to build a distant-metastasis classifier for papillary thyroid cancer. TCRdb re-called clones via MiXCR from the PCR reads. TCRdb's processing, not the authors' own work, is the source of the V and J calls. The sample records approximately 86,000 clones, approximately 12% being singletons. Trimming cost V 7 bases and J 5 bases, with 13 bases left between them. The CDR3 sequence is 13 residues long. CDR1 MNHNS and CDR2 SASEGT come from the germline V gene. This record comes from a study of metastatic and nonmetastatic thyroid tumors. About the study: Repertoire data that came from the blood and tumor or nodule tissue of malignant and benign thyroid patients were compared.

The study, taken as a whole, reports: Malignant thyroid tumors reportedly had TCR beta diversity that was significantly higher than in benign nodules, in blood and tumor.

All patients reached thyroid surgery having received no treatment beforehand. This clonotype originated in a female donor with papillary thyroid cancer or a benign thyroid nodule (not recorded which). Some clones in this sample may be carry-over from other donors' samples. V and J are TRBV6-1 and TRBJ2-3; D gene ambiguous. Sample: tumor tissue. The CDR3 bases are TGTGCCAGCACCCCTACCGCCTTAGATACGCAGTATTTT. Amino acids: CASTPTALDTQYF.